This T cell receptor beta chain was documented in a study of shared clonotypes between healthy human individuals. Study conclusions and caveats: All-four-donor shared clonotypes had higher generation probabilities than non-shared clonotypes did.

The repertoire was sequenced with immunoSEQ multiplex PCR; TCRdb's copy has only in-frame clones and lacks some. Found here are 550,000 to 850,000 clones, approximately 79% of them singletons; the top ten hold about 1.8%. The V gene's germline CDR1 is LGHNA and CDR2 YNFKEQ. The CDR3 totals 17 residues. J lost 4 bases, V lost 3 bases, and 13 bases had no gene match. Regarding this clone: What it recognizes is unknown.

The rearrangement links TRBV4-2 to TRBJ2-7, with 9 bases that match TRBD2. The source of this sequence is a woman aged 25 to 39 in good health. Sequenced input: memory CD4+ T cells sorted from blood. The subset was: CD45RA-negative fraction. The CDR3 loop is CASSQGILSGRHYEQYF. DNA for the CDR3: TGTGCCAGCAGCCAGGGAATACTTAGCGGGAGACATTACGAGCAGTACTTC.